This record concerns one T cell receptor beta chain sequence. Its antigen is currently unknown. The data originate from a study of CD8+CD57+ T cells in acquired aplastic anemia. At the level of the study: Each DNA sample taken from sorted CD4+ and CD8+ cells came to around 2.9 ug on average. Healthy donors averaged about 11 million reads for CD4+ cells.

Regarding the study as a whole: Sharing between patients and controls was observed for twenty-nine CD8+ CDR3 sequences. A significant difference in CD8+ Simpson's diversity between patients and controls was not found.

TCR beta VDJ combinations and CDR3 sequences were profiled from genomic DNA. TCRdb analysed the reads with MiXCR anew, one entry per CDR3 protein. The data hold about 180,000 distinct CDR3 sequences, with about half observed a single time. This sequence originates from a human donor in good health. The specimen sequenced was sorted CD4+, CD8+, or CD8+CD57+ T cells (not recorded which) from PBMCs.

CDR3 residues: CATSREGHSGNTIYF. CDR3 DNA: TGTGCCACCAGCAGAGAGGGCCACTCTGGAAACACCATATATTTT. The chain has TRBV15 and TRBJ1-3; D remains ambiguous. The CDR3 is 15 residues long. Deletions cut 0 bases from V and 0 bases from J, with 6 bases between. Germline CDR1 LNHNV, CDR2 YYDKDF (reference sequence).